The entry below describes one TCR beta chain. Repertoires were generated with immunoSEQ multiplex PCR, while TCRdb's copy carries only in-frame clones and drops some. The table includes roughly 300,000 clones, over 75% detected once. The germline V gene encodes CDR1 MNHEY and CDR2 SVGAGI. This CDR3 is built from 14 residues. V was shortened by 5 bases and J by 0 bases, with 10 bases between the two germline ends. The data originate from a study of blood T cell repertoires in COVID-19. Study-level information: Collection of acute and convalescent COVID-19 samples took place in the United States, Italy and Spain.

This rearrangement joins TRBV6-5 to TRBJ1-1, with D maybe TRBD1 (6 bases). The sequenced sample was PBMCs or T cells enriched from blood (not recorded which). The sequence came from a woman in her thirties who had recovered from COVID-19. The CDR3 sequence is CASSQQGLNTEAFF. The CDR3 coding sequence is TGTGCCAGCAGTCAACAGGGTTTGAACACTGAAGCTTTCTTT.